Presented here are 18 T cell receptor beta chains from one specimen sequenced in a study of T cells in Graves' hyperthyroidism and ophthalmopathy. Using RNA transcripts as the source, TCR beta CDR3 regions were amplified. First-round RT-PCR of the TCR CDR3 relied on the HTBI primer set. One entry per CDR3 protein results from TCRdb running MiXCR on the multiplex PCR reads. Of about 640,000 distinct CDR3 sequences listed, around 21% are singletons. The specimen was blood. All receptors derive from a man aged 25 to 45 with Graves' ophthalmopathy.

Concerning this clonotype: This clone may be a read error of a much larger clone one base away. In DNA form, the CDR3 reads TGTGCCAGCAGCTTAGGAATCTTTGGCCAAGAGACCCAGTACTTC. Its protein is CASSLGIFGQETQYF. The chain carries TRBV7-2 and TRBJ2-5; D is ambiguous. V shed 1 base and J shed 1 base, with 10 bases lying between them. This CDR3 has 15 amino acids. From germline, CDR1 is SGHTA and CDR2 FQGNSA. Based on the CDR3 plus reference TRBV7-2 and TRBJ2-5, the full variable domain is GAGVSQSPSNKVTEKGKDVELRCDPISGHTALYWYRQSLGQGLEFLIYFQGNSAPDKSGLPSDRFSAERTGGSVSTLTIQRTQQEDSAVYLCASSLGIFGQETQYFGPGTRLLVL.

This clonotype has more than one count but fewer than ten. The chain links TRBV20-1 to TRBJ1-1; possible D gene TRBD1, 5 bases. This CDR3 is built from 15 residues. V lost 8 bases and J lost 1, with 20 bases in between. Germline lookup yields CDR1 DFQATT and CDR2 SNEGSKA (reference sequence). CDR3 bases: TGCAGTCCCCGGGGCAGGTTTCGGTGGAACACTGAAGCTTTCTTT. It specifies CSPRGRFRWNTEAFF.

The chain uses TRBV6-1 and TRBJ1-3, with 7 bases matching TRBD1. The CDR3 has 16 amino acids. Per germline, CDR1 MNHNS and CDR2 SASEGT. V was clipped by 5 bases and J by 2 bases; unmatched bases: 9. CDR3 DNA: TGTGCCAGCAGTCAGACCGGGACAGAGACTGGAAACACCATATATTTT. Translated: CASSQTGTETGNTIYF.

The chain uses TRBV2 and TRBJ2-1; 9 positions match TRBD2. The CDR3 covers 16 residues. The trim removed 3 bases at V and 8 bases at J, leaving 11 bases unmatched. Germline-derived CDR1 and CDR2 are SNHLY and FYNNEI. CDR3 in amino acids: CASSDKRREGRDEQFF. The CDR3 coding sequence is TGTGCCAGCAGTGATAAGAGGCGGGAGGGCCGGGATGAGCAGTTCTTC.

CDR3 region: CASLRTTGELFF. CDR3 sequence (DNA): TGTGCCAGCCTTCGGACCACCGGGGAGCTGTTTTTT. J is TRBJ2-2 and V is TRBV6-1; D remains ambiguous. CDR1 is MNHNS and CDR2 is SASEGT in the germline V gene. The V and J ends lost 8 bases and 4 bases respectively, with 8 bases between them. The CDR3 totals 12 residues.

V and J are TRBV2 and TRBJ2-2, with D tentatively TRBD1 (5 bases). Germline values: CDR1 SNHLY, CDR2 FYNNEI. The V and J ends lost 1 base and 0 bases respectively, with 6 bases between them. The CDR3 length is 15 residues. CDR3 loop: CASSEETANTGELFF. The DNA of the CDR3 is TGTGCCAGCAGTGAAGAGACAGCGAACACCGGGGAGCTGTTTTTT. The full variable domain, with the rest looked up from reference TRBV2 and TRBJ2-2, is EPEVTQTPSHQVTQMGQEVILRCVPISNHLYFYWYRQILGQKVEFLVSFYNNEISEKSEIFDDQFSVERPDGSNFTLKIRSTKLEDSAMYFCASSEETANTGELFFGEGSRLTVL.

This clonotype was seen a few times. The gene calls are TRBV7-8 and TRBJ1-5; D gene ambiguous. CDR3 length: 16 residues. Trimming took off 0 bases at V and 0 bases at J, with 9 bases between the two ends. Germline V gene data show CDR1 as SGHVS and CDR2 as FQNEAQ. The CDR3 region is CASSLASSYSNQPQHF. In DNA, the CDR3 is TGTGCCAGCAGCTTAGCGTCTTCATATAGCAATCAGCCCCAGCATTTT.

The table lists this clonotype with a few counts. The genes are TRBV7-9 and TRBJ2-7, with TRBD2 matching over 8 bases. CDR3 size: 13 residues. The ends lost 8 bases at V and 4 bases at J; junction bases unmatched: 7. Germline assignment: CDR1 SEHNR and CDR2 FQNEAQ (reference sequence). The CDR3 coding sequence is TGTGCCAGCGGTACGCGGGAGGCTTACGAGCAGTACTTC. Translating gives CASGTREAYEQYF. Together with reference TRBV7-9 and TRBJ2-7, the CDR3 gives the full variable domain: DTGVSQNPRHKITKRGQNVTFRCDPISEHNRLYWYRQTLGQGPEFLTYFQNEAQLEKSRLLSDRFSAERPKGSFSTLEIQRTEQGDSAMYLCASGTREAYEQYFGPGTRLTVT.

This clonotype was counted between two and nine times. The chain recombines TRBV7-3 with TRBJ1-1; maybe TRBD1 (6 bases). The CDR3 runs 15 residues. Germline-derived CDR1 and CDR2 are SGHTA and FQGTGA. V dropped 5 bases and J dropped 1 base, with 14 bases sitting between them. CDR3 sequence: CASSRVGGWNTEAFF. Written as DNA, the CDR3 is TGTGCCAGCAGCCGGGTAGGGGGGTGGAACACTGAAGCTTTCTTT.

This clonotype has only a few counts. The chain couples TRBV18 to TRBJ2-7; 8 nucleotides align to TRBD2. V was clipped by 3 bases and J by 5 bases; unmatched bases: 9. The CDR3 runs to 15 residues. From germline, CDR1 is KGHSH and CDR2 LQKENI. CDR3 nucleotides: TGTGCCAGCTCACCCGTCACGGGGGGGATGAACGAGCAGTACTTC. This sequence encodes CASSPVTGGMNEQYF.

There are many counts of this clonotype. In DNA form, the CDR3 reads TGTGCCTGGGACCTAGGCAATCAGCCCCAGCATTTT. Protein: CAWDLGNQPQHF. This chain uses TRBV30 with TRBJ1-5; D is undetermined. Trimming left V 5 bases short and J 2 bases short, with 7 bases between. CDR1 is GTSNPN, CDR2 SVGIG, per germline (reference sequence). CDR3 length equals 12 residues.

The chain is built from TRBV11-2 and TRBJ2-1, with TRBD2 as a possible D gene (5 bases). The CDR3 consists of 15 residues. CDR1 and CDR2 (germline): SGHAT, FQNNGV. V lost 1 base, J lost 6 bases, and 13 bases lay in between. CDR3: CASSLGWETRNEQFF. The CDR3 DNA is TGTGCCAGCAGCTTAGGCTGGGAGACACGCAATGAGCAGTTCTTC.

This clonotype was seen ten or more times. The rearrangement joins TRBV30 to TRBJ1-2; D call uncertain. Germline lookup yields CDR1 GTSNPN and CDR2 SVGIG (reference sequence). V shed 3 bases and J shed 8 bases, with 10 bases lying between them. The CDR3 spans 11 residues. CDR3 sequence reads: CAWSRPRGYTF. CDR3 bases: TGTGCCTGGAGCCGCCCGCGGGGCTACACCTTC. The full variable domain, rest sourced from reference TRBV30 and TRBJ1-2, is SQTIHQWPATLVQPVGSPLSLECTVEGTSNPNLYWYRQAAGRGLQLLFYSVGIGQISSEVPQNLSASRPQDRQFILSSKKLLLSDSGFYLCAWSRPRGYTFGSGTRLTVV.

This chain uses TRBV3-1 with TRBJ2-6, with 9 bases that match TRBD2. The germline CDR1 and CDR2 sequences are LGHDT and YNNKEL (reference sequence). The CDR3 spans 18 residues. The V gene end was trimmed by 1 base and the J gene end by 2 bases; junction bases not matched to a gene: 6. The CDR3 nucleotides are TGTGCCAGCAGCCAAGTGAAGAGCGGGAGGCCTGGGGCCAACGTCCTGACTTTC. Translation gives CASSQVKSGRPGANVLTF. The full variable domain, with the rest looked up from reference TRBV3-1 and TRBJ2-6, is DTAVSQTPKYLVTQMGNDKSIKCEQNLGHDTMYWYKQDSKKFLKIMFSYNNKELIINETVPNRFSPKSPDKAHLNLHINSLELGDSAVYFCASSQVKSGRPGANVLTFGAGSRLTVL.

V gene TRBV19 combines with J gene TRBJ2-7, with 9 bases identical to TRBD2. This CDR3 comprises 13 residues. With V trimmed by 10 bases and J by 4 bases, 8 bases remained unmatched. Germline CDR1 reads LNHDA; CDR2 reads SQIVND (reference sequence). CDR3 residues: CATASSGAYEQYF. The CDR3 DNA reads as TGTGCCACCGCCTCTAGCGGGGCTTACGAGCAGTACTTC. Combining the CDR3 with reference TRBV19 and TRBJ2-7 gives the whole variable domain DGGITQSPKYLFRKEGQNVTLSCEQNLNHDAMYWYRQDPGQGLRLIYYSQIVNDFQKGDIAEGYSVSREKKESFPLTVTSAQKNPTAFYLCATASSGAYEQYFGPGTRLTVT.

The V call is TRBV27, the J call TRBJ2-7, with 7 bases that match TRBD1. The V gene end was trimmed by 4 bases and the J gene end by 4 bases; junction bases not matched to a gene: 10. The CDR3 extends over 15 amino acids. Germline CDR1 is MNHEY and CDR2 is SMNVEV (reference sequence). CDR3 residues: CASSSSGQRAYEQYF. DNA of the CDR3: TGTGCCAGCAGTTCCTCGGGACAGAGGGCTTACGAGCAGTACTTC.

This clonotype was counted only a few times. The V and J genes are TRBV9 and TRBJ2-7; 14 positions agree with TRBD2. There are 17 residues in the CDR3. CDR1 SGDLS and CDR2 YYNGEE come from the germline V gene. The J segment lost 0 bases and the V segment lost 0 bases, leaving 2 bases of the junction unmatched. CDR3 DNA: TGTGCCAGCAGCGTAGGACTAGCGGGAGGGGGCTCCTACGAGCAGTACTTC. This gives the protein CASSVGLAGGGSYEQYF.

Only a few counts were recorded for this clonotype. The chain carries TRBV29-1 and TRBJ2-1; 8 nucleotides line up with TRBD2. The CDR3 has 16 residues. After removal of 1 base from V and 0 bases from J, the junction contained 5 bases not matched to a gene. Germline values: CDR1 SQVTM, CDR2 ANQGSEA. DNA for the CDR3: TGCAGCGTTGAAGTGAGGCGGGAGGCCTCCTACAATGAGCAGTTCTTC. It yields the protein CSVEVRREASYNEQFF.